This T cell receptor (beta chain) stems from a study of identical twins. This CDR3 contains 16 residues. Per germline, CDR1 SGHRS and CDR2 YFSETQ. V lost 1 base and J 1 base, leaving 13 bases between the germline ends. Each CDR3 protein is one row after TCRdb ran MiXCR on the 5' RACE reads. The sample holds some 730,000 distinct CDR3 sequences, about 18% seen once. The sample was also linked to a second study, of T cells expressing NK-cell markers.

Sequencing was performed on PBMCs. The TCR was taken from a woman in her late teens or twenties in good health. This chain connects TRBV5-1 to TRBJ2-3; D unclear. The CDR3 DNA is TGCGCCAGCAGCTTGATGAAGGTCTCTGGCACAGATACGCAGTATTTT. It translates to CASSLMKVSGTDTQYF.